Following are 3 T cell receptor beta chains from one sample sequenced in a study of T cell responses to AZD1222 COVID-19 vaccine. The protocol was immunoSEQ multiplex PCR, while the TCRdb copy is restricted to in-frame clones and leaves out a portion. Of approximately 110,000 clones listed, about 91% were seen once; the top ten hold about 5%. Here the sequenced sample was peripheral blood, taken on day 0 of AZD1222 vaccination. These receptors all stem from an adult in good health.

The chain employs TRBV5-1 and TRBJ1-1; D ambiguous. The CDR3 spans 13 residues. Between the trimmed V and J ends, which lost 0 bases and 3 bases, there was a span of 6 bases. Germline CDR1 reads SGHRS; CDR2 reads YFSETQ. The DNA of the CDR3 is TGCGCCAGCAGCTTGGTGGTCCACACTGAAGCTTTCTTT. Residues: CASSLVVHTEAFF.

The chain links TRBV5-5 to TRBJ2-6; no clear D. V lost 2 bases and J 0 bases, leaving 12 bases between the germline ends. The CDR3 consists of 17 residues. Germline assignment: CDR1 SGHKS and CDR2 YYEKEE (reference sequence). CDR3 coding DNA: TGTGCCAGCAGCTTAGCTCCGGGTCTCTCTGGGGCCAACGTCCTGACTTTC. Translation gives CASSLAPGLSGANVLTF.

This clone was seen only a few times. V gene TRBV19 combines with J gene TRBJ1-2; D is ambiguous. The CDR3 is made up of 12 amino acids. Trimming took 2 bases from V and 8 from J, leaving 9 bases between them. Germline CDR1 and CDR2: LNHDA and SQIVND (reference sequence). The CDR3 protein is CASSIRSRGYTF. The CDR3 DNA sequence: TGTGCCAGTAGTATAAGGAGTCGGGGCTACACCTTC. Using reference TRBV19 and TRBJ1-2 for the parts outside the CDR3, the full variable domain is DGGITQSPKYLFRKEGQNVTLSCEQNLNHDAMYWYRQDPGQGLRLIYYSQIVNDFQKGDIAEGYSVSREKKESFPLTVTSAQKNPTAFYLCASSIRSRGYTFGSGTRLTVV.